The clone carrying this T cell receptor (beta chain) was counted a few times. These data come from a study of blood T cell repertoires in COVID-19. Study background: Specimens from acute and convalescent COVID-19 originated in the United States, Italy and Spain. Sources were T cells, B-cell-depleted T cells, or PBMCs; the material itself was cDNA or gDNA.

CDR1 is LGHDT and CDR2 is YNNKEL in the germline V gene (reference sequence). There are 17 residues in the CDR3. The V end was cut by 4 bases, the J end by 0 bases, with 18 bases between. Original data processing: Reference gene primer amplification yielded estimated nucleated cell counts. The table came from immunoSEQ multiplex PCR; TCRdb's copy has only in-frame clones and leaves some out. That table is the source of V, J and clone size, and D and trimming were worked out from the DNA. The sample lists under 200,000 clones, roughly 84% occurring once. The chain couples TRBV3-1 (or the pseudogene TRBV3-2) to TRBJ1-1, with D tentatively TRBD1 (5 bases). The material sequenced was peripheral blood. This TCR was recovered from an elderly woman with active or convalescent COVID-19. CDR3: CASSLRRGSNMNTEAFF. CDR3 DNA: TGTGCCAGCAGCCTCCGCCGGGGGTCTAATATGAACACTGAAGCTTTCTTT.